Reported below is one T cell receptor beta chain. Its matching antigen is unknown. These data belong to a study of Graves' ophthalmopathy and Graves' hyperthyroidism. Study information: Researchers obtained peripheral blood at initial diagnosis, before any treatment had begun.

Amplification targeted the TCR beta CDR3 regions, with RNA transcripts as the source material. Amplification began with first-round RT-PCR using HTBI primers, then second-round multiplex PCR was performed. TCRdb reprocessed the multiplex PCR reads via MiXCR and lists one record per CDR3 protein. The data hold about 740,000 distinct CDR3 sequences, with 35% to 50% observed a single time. As diagnostic evidence, clinical symptoms, serum thyroxine, TRAb, thyroid ultrasound and orbital computed tomography were relied upon. Study-wide results and limits: Using a 13-signature model, the authors split ophthalmopathy from stable hyperthyroidism, with roughly 91% sensitivity and 75% to 82% specificity.

The TCR comes from an adult man with Graves' ophthalmopathy. The sample was peripheral blood.

CDR3 protein: CASSLGRGQRKEKLFF. CDR3 nucleotide sequence: TGTGCCAGCAGCTTAGGGCGCGGACAGCGGAAGGAAAAACTGTTTTTT. The J gene is TRBJ1-4, the V gene TRBV7-6; tentative D call: TRBD1 (6 bases). The CDR3 contains 16 residues. V was clipped by 1 base and J by 8 bases, with 17 bases between them. Germline V gene sequence: CDR1 SGHVS, CDR2 FNYEAQ.